This T cell receptor (beta chain) was retrieved from a study of blood T cell repertoires in COVID-19. The data were produced by immunoSEQ multiplex PCR, yet TCRdb's version contains in-frame clones alone and is incomplete. The top ten clones hold approximately 1.1% of a sample with a few hundred thousand clones, about 87% of them seen once. V was shortened by 1 base and J by 4 bases, with 7 bases between the two germline ends. The CDR3 consists of 13 residues. Enrolled through a virtual design, the participants were between 18 and 89 years of age and came from under 30 US areas. The sequence was obtained from a man aged 25 to 40 who had recovered from COVID-19. This sequence joins TRBV12-3 or TRBV12-4 and TRBJ1-1, with D perhaps matching TRBD1 (6 bases). The source material was PBMCs or T cells enriched from blood (not recorded which). The chain's CDR3 is CASSLDRATEAFF. As DNA, the CDR3 is TGTGCCAGCAGTTTAGACAGGGCCACTGAAGCTTTCTTT.